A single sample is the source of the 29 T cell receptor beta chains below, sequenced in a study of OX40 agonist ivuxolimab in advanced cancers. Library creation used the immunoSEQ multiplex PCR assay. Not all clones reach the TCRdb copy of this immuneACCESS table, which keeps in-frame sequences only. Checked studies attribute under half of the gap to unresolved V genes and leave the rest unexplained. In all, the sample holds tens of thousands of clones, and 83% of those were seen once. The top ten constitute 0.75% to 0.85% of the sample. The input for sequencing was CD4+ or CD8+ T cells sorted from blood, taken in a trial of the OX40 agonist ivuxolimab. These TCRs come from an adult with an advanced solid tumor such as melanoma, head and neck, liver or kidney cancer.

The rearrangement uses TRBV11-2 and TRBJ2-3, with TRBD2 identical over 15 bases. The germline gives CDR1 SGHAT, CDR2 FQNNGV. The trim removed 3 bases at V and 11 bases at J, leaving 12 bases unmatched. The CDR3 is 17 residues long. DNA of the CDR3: TGTGCCAGCAGCTTTCCGGGACTAGCGGGGGGCTTGCCAGGGCAGTATTTT. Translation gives CASSFPGLAGGLPGQYF.

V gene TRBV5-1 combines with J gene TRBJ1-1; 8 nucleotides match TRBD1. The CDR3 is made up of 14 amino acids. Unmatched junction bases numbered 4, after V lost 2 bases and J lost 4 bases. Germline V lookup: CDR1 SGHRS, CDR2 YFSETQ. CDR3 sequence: CASSFTGGRTEAFF. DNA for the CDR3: TGCGCCAGCAGCTTCACAGGGGGTCGCACTGAAGCTTTCTTT.

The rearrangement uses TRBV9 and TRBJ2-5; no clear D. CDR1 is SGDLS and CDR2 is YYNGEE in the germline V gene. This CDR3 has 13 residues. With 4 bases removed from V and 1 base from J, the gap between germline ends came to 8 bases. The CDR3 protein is CASSPRVQETQYF. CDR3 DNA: TGTGCCAGCAGCCCTCGGGTCCAAGAGACCCAGTACTTC.

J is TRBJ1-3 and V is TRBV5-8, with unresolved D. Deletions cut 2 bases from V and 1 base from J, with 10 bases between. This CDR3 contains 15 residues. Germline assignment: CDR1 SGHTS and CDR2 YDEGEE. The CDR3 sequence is CASSFAASSGNTIYF. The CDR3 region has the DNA TGTGCCAGCAGCTTCGCGGCCAGTTCTGGAAACACCATATATTTT. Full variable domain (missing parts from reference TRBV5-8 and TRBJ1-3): EAGVTQSPTHLIKTRGQQATLRCSPISGHTSVYWYQQALGLGLQFLLWYDEGEERNRGNFPPRFSGRQFPNYSSELNVNALELEDSALYLCASSFAASSGNTIYFGEGSWLTVV.

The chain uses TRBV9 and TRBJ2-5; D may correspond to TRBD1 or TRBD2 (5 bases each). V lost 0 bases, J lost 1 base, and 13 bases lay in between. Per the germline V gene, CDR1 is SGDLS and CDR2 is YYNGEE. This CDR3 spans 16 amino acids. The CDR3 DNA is TGTGCCAGCAGCGTAGGACTCGGGACCGTCCAAGAGACCCAGTACTTC. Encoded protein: CASSVGLGTVQETQYF.

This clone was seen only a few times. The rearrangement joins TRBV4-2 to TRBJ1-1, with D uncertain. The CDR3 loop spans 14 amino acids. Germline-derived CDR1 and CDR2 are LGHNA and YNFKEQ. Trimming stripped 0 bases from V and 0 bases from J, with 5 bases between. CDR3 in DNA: TGTGCCAGCAGCCAAGATCCATTGAACACTGAAGCTTTCTTT. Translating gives CASSQDPLNTEAFF.

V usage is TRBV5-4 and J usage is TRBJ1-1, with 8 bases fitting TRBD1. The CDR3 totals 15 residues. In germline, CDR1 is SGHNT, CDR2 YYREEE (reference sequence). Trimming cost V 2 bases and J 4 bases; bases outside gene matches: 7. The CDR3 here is CASSFGGDRSTEAFF. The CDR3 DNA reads TGTGCCAGCAGCTTTGGGGGGGACAGGTCCACTGAAGCTTTCTTT.

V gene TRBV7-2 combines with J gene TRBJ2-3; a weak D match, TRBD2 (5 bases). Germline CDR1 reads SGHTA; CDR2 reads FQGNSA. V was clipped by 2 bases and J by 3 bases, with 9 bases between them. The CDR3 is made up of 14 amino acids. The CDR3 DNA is TGTGCCAGCAGCTTATCGGGGTTTACAGATACGCAGTATTTT. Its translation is CASSLSGFTDTQYF. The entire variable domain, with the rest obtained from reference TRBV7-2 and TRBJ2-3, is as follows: GAGVSQSPSNKVTEKGKDVELRCDPISGHTALYWYRQSLGQGLEFLIYFQGNSAPDKSGLPSDRFSAERTGGSVSTLTIQRTQQEDSAVYLCASSLSGFTDTQYFGPGTRLTVL.

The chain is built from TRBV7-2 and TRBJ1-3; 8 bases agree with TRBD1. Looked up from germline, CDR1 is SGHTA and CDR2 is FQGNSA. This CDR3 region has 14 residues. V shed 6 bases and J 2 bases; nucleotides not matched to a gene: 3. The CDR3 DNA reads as TGTGCCAGCAGAGGACAGGGCCCTGGAAACACCATATATTTT. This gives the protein CASRGQGPGNTIYF.

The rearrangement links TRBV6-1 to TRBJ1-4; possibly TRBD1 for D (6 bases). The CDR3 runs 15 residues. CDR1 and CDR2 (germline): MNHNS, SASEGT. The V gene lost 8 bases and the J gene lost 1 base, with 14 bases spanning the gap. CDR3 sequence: CASGTGSGTNEKLFF. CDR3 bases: TGTGCCAGCGGTACAGGGAGTGGAACTAATGAAAAACTGTTTTTT.

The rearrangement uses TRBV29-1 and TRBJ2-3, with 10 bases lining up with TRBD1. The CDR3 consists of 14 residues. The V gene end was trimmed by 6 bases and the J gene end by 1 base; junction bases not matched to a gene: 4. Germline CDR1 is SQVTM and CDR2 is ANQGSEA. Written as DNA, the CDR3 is TGCAGCGTGCTGACAGGGGGCCGCACAGATACGCAGTATTTT. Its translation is CSVLTGGRTDTQYF.

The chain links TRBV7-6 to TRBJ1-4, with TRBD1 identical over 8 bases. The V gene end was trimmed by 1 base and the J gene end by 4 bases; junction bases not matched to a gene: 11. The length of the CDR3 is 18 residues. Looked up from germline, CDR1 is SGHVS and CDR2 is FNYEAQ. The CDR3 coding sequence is TGTGCCAGCAGCTTAGTTGGACAGGGCGTAGCTCGTAATGAAAAACTGTTTTTT. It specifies CASSLVGQGVARNEKLFF.

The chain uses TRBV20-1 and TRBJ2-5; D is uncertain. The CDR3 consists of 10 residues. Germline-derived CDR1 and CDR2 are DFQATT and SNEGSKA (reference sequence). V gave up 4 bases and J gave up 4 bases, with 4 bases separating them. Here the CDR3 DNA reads TGCAGTGCTATGGGAGAGACCCAGTACTTC. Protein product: CSAMGETQYF.

The CDR3 sequence: CASSLAWSSGGAYEQFF. DNA of the CDR3: TGTGCCAGCAGCTTAGCTTGGTCTAGCGGGGGGGCTTATGAGCAGTTCTTC. The genes are TRBV7-2 and TRBJ2-1; TRBD2 aligns across 12 bases. Germline values: CDR1 SGHTA, CDR2 FQGNSA. CDR3 length: 17 amino acids. Germline trimming cut 0 bases from V and 8 bases from J; bases unmatched to any gene: 8.

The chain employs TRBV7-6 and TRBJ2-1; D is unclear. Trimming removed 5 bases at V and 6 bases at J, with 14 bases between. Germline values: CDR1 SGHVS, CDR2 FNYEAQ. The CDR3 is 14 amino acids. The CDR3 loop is CASSPHRGSNEQFF. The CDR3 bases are TGTGCCAGCAGCCCGCATAGAGGCAGCAATGAGCAGTTCTTC.

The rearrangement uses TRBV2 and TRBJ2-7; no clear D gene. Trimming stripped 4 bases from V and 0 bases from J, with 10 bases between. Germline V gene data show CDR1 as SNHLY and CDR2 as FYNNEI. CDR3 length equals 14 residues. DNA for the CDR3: TGTGCCAGCAGTGTTCAGCGAAGCTCCTACGAGCAGTACTTC. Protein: CASSVQRSSYEQYF.

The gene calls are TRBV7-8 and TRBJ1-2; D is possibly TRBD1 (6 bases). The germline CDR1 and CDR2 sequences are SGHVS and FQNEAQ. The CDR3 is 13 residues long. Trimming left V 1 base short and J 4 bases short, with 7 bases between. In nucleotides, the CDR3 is TGTGCCAGCAGCTTAGACAGGGTCTATGGCTACACCTTC. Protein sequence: CASSLDRVYGYTF.

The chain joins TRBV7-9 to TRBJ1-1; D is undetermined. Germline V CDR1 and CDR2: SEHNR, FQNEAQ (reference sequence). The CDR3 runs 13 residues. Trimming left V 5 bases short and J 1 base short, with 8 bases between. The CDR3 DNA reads TGTGCCAGCAGCCGACAACCGAACACTGAAGCTTTCTTT. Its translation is CASSRQPNTEAFF.

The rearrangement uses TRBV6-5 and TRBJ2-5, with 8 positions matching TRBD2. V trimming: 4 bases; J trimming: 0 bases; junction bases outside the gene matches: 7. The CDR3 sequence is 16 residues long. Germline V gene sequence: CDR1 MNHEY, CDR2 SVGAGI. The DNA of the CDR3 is TGTGCCAGCAGTTTGGCATGGCGGGGGGACCAAGAGACCCAGTACTTC. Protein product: CASSLAWRGDQETQYF.

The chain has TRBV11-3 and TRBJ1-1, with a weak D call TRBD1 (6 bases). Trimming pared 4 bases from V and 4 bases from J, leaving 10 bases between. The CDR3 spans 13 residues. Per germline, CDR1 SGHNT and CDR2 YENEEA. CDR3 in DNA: TGTGCCAGCAGCTCCAGCAGGGGCACTGAAGCTTTCTTT. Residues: CASSSSRGTEAFF.

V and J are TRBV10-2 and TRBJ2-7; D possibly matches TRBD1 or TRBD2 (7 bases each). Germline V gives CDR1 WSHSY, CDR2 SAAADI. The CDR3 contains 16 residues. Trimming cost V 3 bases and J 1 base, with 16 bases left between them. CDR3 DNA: TGCGCCAGCAGTGATCCGGGGGGACAGAAGTCCTACGAGCAGTACTTC. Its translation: CASSDPGGQKSYEQYF.

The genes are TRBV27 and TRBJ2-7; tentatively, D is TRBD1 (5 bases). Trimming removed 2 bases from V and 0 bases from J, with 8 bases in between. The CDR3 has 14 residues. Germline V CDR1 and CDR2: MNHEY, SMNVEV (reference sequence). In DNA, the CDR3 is TGTGCCAGCAGTTTAAAGGGGCACTCCTACGAGCAGTACTTC. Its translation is CASSLKGHSYEQYF.

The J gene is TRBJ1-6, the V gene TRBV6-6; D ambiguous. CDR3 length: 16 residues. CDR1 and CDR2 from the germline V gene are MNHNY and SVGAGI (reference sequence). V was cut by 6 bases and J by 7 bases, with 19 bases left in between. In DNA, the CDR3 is TGTGCCAGCAGGGTGACGGAAAAAGGGTCGAATTCACCCCTCCACTTT. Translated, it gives CASRVTEKGSNSPLHF.

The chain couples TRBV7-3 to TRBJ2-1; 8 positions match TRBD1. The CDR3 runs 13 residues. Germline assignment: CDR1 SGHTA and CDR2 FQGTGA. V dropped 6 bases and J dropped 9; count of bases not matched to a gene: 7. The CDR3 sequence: CASRLGQDGEQFF. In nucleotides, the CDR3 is TGTGCCAGCAGATTGGGACAGGATGGTGAGCAGTTCTTC.

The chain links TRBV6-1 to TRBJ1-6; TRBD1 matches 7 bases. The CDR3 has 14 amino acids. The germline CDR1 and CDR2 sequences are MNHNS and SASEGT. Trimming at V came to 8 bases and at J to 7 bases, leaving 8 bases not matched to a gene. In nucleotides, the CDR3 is TGTGCCAGCCGCCTGGGGACAGTGAATTCACCCCTCCACTTT. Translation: CASRLGTVNSPLHF.

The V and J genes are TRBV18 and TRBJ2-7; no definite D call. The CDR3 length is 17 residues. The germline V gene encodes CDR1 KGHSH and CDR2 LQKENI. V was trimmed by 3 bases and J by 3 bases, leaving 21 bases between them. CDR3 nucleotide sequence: TGTGCCAGCTCACCCATCCTCGGTAGACGACCCTTCTACGAGCAGTACTTC. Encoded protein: CASSPILGRRPFYEQYF. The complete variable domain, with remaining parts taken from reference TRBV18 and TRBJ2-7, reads NAGVMQNPRHLVRRRGQEARLRCSPMKGHSHVYWYRQLPEEGLKFMVYLQKENIIDESGMPKERFSAEFPKEGPSILRIQQVVRGDSAAYFCASSPILGRRPFYEQYFGPGTRLTVT.

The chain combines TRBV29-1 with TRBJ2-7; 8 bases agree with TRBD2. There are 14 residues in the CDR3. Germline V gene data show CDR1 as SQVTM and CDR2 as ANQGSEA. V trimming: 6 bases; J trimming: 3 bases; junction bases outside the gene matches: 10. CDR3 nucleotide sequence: TGCAGCGTCGACGGCGCGGGGGGCAGCTACGAGCAGTACTTC. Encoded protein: CSVDGAGGSYEQYF.

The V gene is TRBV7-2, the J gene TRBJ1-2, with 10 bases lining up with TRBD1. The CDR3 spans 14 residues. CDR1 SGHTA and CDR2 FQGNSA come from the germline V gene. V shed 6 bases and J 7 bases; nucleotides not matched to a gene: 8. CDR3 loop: CASSRPGQGTGYTF. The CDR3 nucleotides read TGTGCCAGCAGTCGTCCGGGACAGGGGACTGGCTACACCTTC.

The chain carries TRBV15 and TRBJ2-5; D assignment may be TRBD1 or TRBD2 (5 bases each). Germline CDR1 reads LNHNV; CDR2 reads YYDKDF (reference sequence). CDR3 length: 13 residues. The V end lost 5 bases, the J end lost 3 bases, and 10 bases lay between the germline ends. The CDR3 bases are TGTGCCACCAGCGTGGGACGGGAAGAGACCCAGTACTTC. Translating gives CATSVGREETQYF.